The T cell receptor beta chain under discussion was sequenced for a study of human CD8 memory T cell subsets. Whole-study results and caveats: Effector memory subsets were less diverse than the similarly diverse stem-like memory and precursor exhausted subsets.

Germline V gives CDR1 MNHNS, CDR2 SASEGT. This CDR3 comprises 15 residues. A word on this clonotype: Its antigen remains unidentified.

It was UMI-labeled 5' RACE by which the TCR beta libraries were made. In the original analysis: Between about 2,900 and 20,000 functional CDR3 beta clonotypes were found per TCR beta library. TCRdb derives one entry per CDR3 protein from the 5' RACE reads, leaving out DNA. These V and J calls derive from TCRdb rather than the authors' analysis. Here the sample table reports about 17,000 distinct CDR3 sequences. The sample comprised CD8+ T cells from PBMCs. The sequence was collected from a human donor in good health. The chain employs TRBV6-1 and TRBJ2-6. The CDR3: CASSASSSGANVLTF.